This T cell receptor (beta chain) was recovered during a study of cytomegalovirus exposure and HLA in healthy donors. Primers included in the PCR were 60 Vbeta and 13 Jbeta primers. TCRdb keeps only in-frame clones here, not all; method: immunoSEQ multiplex PCR. The table shows a few hundred thousand clones, with 80% to 95% occurring only once. About this clone itself: What it binds is unknown. One end of the junction varies from germline; a read error may be responsible.

This CDR3 is built from 13 residues. Germline V gene data show CDR1 as SGHTA and CDR2 as FQGNSA. Overall study findings and caveats: A later analysis linked a missense variant in DCLRE1C to the trimming of TCR beta V and J genes.

The TCR originated in a girl aged 2-15 years in good health and CMV-seronegative. V is TRBV7-2 and J is TRBJ2-7, with a weak D call TRBD2 (6 bases). Sequencing was carried out using PBMCs. The CDR3 loop reads CASSLAARVPEGF. Here the CDR3 DNA reads TGTGCCAGCAGCTTAGCCGCCAGGGTGCCGGAGGGGTTC. The full variable domain, with the rest looked up from reference TRBV7-2 and TRBJ2-7, is GAGVSQSPSNKVTEKGKDVELRCDPISGHTALYWYRQSLGQGLEFLIYFQGNSAPDKSGLPSDRFSAERTGGSVSTLTIQRTQQEDSAVYLCASSLAARVPEGFGPGTRLTVT.